One sample yielded the 15 T cell receptor beta chains listed below, sequenced in a study of T cell clonality in common variable immunodeficiency. Libraries were prepared by immunoSEQ multiplex PCR; TCRdb keeps only in-frame clonotypes and omits some of them. Sampling found under 65,000 clones, none seen once. The sample comprised peripheral blood mononuclear cells. The receptors come from a person between 18 and 75 years old in good health.

In regard to this clone: This may stem from a read error, because a much larger clone lies one nucleotide away. Sequencing ends 3 residues short of the CDR3 end; the germline J gene provides the rest. J is TRBJ2-3 and V is TRBV5-5; the match to TRBD1 covers 7 bases. The ends lost 2 bases at V and 4 bases at J; junction bases unmatched: 4. The CDR3 spans 14 residues. The germline gives CDR1 SGHKS, CDR2 YYEKEE (reference sequence). Partial CDR3 DNA: TGTGCCAGCAGCTTACAGGGGAGCCCAGATACG. Its translation: CASSLQGSPDT. The whole CDR3 sequence is CASSLQGSPDTQYF.

This clone appeared many times. The read gets to within 3 residues of the CDR3 end, and the germline J gene fills in the rest. The rearrangement joins TRBV7-7 to TRBJ2-1; tentative D call: TRBD1 (6 bases). Trimming stripped 5 bases from V and 6 bases from J, with 11 bases between. This CDR3 comprises 13 residues. Germline CDR1 and CDR2: SSHAT and FNYEAQ (reference sequence). The CDR3 DNA, read in part, is TGTGCCAGCAGCACCGGGACACTCAATGAG. Encoded protein: CASSTGTLNE. The whole CDR3 region reads CASSTGTLNEQFF.

This clone was recorded at least ten times. The CDR3 end falls 3 residues outside the read, so it is completed with the germline J gene. V gene TRBV28 combines with J gene TRBJ2-2, with D perhaps matching TRBD2 (7 bases). Looked up from germline, CDR1 is MDHEN and CDR2 is SYDVKM. Trimming removed 1 base at V and 2 bases at J, with 14 bases between. The CDR3 sequence is 17 residues long. The CDR3 spells CASSLYGGGDNTGELFF. CDR3 DNA, as far as it was read: TGTGCCAGCAGTTTATACGGCGGGGGCGACAACACCGGGGAG.

This clone was recorded at least ten times. The read ends 3 residues before the CDR3 terminus; that terminus is restored from the germline J gene. The chain carries TRBV5-1 and TRBJ2-2; 13 bases line up with TRBD2. Germline V lookup: CDR1 SGHRS, CDR2 YFSETQ. Trimming removed 2 bases from V and 0 bases from J; junction bases left unmatched: 4. The CDR3 loop spans 18 amino acids. Here the CDR3 reads CASSLRTSGGTNTGELFF. The covered CDR3 bases are TGCGCCAGCAGCTTAAGGACTAGCGGGGGCACGAACACCGGGGAG. Based on the CDR3 plus reference TRBV5-1 and TRBJ2-2, the full variable domain is KAGVTQTPRYLIKTRGQQVTLSCSPISGHRSVSWYQQTPGQGLQFLFEYFSETQRNKGNFPGRFSGRQFSNSRSEMNVSTLELGDSALYLCASSLRTSGGTNTGELFFGEGSRLTVL.

This clone showed up many times. The read ends 3 residues shy of where the CDR3 ends; the end is completed using the germline J gene. V and J are TRBV5-1 and TRBJ2-3, with TRBD2 matching over 11 bases. CDR1 and CDR2 (germline): SGHRS, YFSETQ. The trim removed 1 base at V and 3 bases at J, leaving 1 base unmatched. The CDR3 spans 15 residues. The sequenced CDR3 bases are TGCGCCAGCAGCTTGACTAGCGGGAGTACAGATACG. It specifies CASSLTSGSTDT. The entire CDR3 sequence reads CASSLTSGSTDTQYF.

Many counts were recorded for this clone. The CDR3 goes on 3 residues after the read ends, and that part is filled in from the germline J gene. The chain uses TRBV6-2 or TRBV6-3 and TRBJ2-1; TRBD1 agrees at 7 bases. The CDR3 consists of 15 residues. After removal of 4 bases from V and 4 bases from J, the junction contained 7 bases not matched to a gene. Germline values: CDR1 MNHEY, CDR2 SVGEGT. The CDR3 sequence: CASSSTGTAYNEQFF. The sequenced CDR3 bases are TGTGCCAGCAGTTCGACCGGGACAGCTTACAATGAG.

Regarding this clone: The junction does not match germline at one end; this may be a read error. Additional DNA sequences in this sample encode the identical CDR3. Here the CDR3 reads CASSPTGGSGNTIYF. Partial CDR3 DNA: TGCGCCAGCAGCCCTACAGGGGGATCTGGAAACACG. V and J are TRBV5-1 and TRBJ1-3; 8 bases agree with TRBD1. The read halts 3 residues ahead of the CDR3 end, with the missing end drawn from the germline J gene. The CDR3 spans 15 residues. Germline lookup yields CDR1 SGHRS and CDR2 YFSETQ.

This clone occurred many times. The read ends 3 residues early relative to the CDR3; the germline J gene fills the gap. The genes are TRBV7-2 and TRBJ1-1; D gene unclear. Deletions cut 1 base from V and 7 bases from J, with 10 bases between. The CDR3 is 13 amino acids. The V gene's germline CDR1 is SGHTA and CDR2 FQGNSA. The CDR3 sequence: CASSLVGLVEAFF. The part of the CDR3 DNA that was read is TGTGCCAGCAGCTTAGTAGGGTTGGTTGAA.

This clone has ten or more counts. The read gets to within 3 residues of the CDR3 end, and the germline J gene fills in the rest. The chain is built from TRBV9 and TRBJ2-5; 7 positions match TRBD1. The V gene end was trimmed by 0 bases and the J gene end by 4 bases; junction bases not matched to a gene: 6. Germline V gene sequence: CDR1 SGDLS, CDR2 YYNGEE. This CDR3 is built from 15 residues. The CDR3 DNA, read in part, is TGTGCCAGCAGCGTAGACAGGGGCCCCACAGAGACC. This gives the protein CASSVDRGPTET. The whole CDR3 protein is CASSVDRGPTETQYF. Full variable domain (missing parts from reference TRBV9 and TRBJ2-5): DSGVTQTPKHLITATGQRVTLRCSPRSGDLSVYWYQQSLDQGLQFLIQYYNGEERAKGNILERFSAQQFPDLHSELNLSSLELGDSALYFCASSVDRGPTETQYFGPGTRLLVL.

With respect to this clone: The CDR3 end lies 3 residues beyond the end of the read and is filled in from the germline J gene. Other DNA sequences in the sample encode the same CDR3. The rearrangement uses TRBV19 and TRBJ1-1, with 7 bases lining up with TRBD1. Trimming took 7 bases from V and 1 from J; bases not matched to a gene: 6. CDR1 and CDR2 from the germline V gene are LNHDA and SQIVND (reference sequence). The CDR3 consists of 14 residues. CDR3 DNA, as far as it was read: TGTGCCAGTACGGAGGACAGGTGGAACACTGAA. Translation gives CASTEDRWNTE. The whole CDR3 protein is CASTEDRWNTEAFF.

This clone was detected many times. The read ends 3 residues early relative to the CDR3; the germline J gene fills the gap. The V gene is TRBV5-5, the J gene TRBJ2-1; 7 bases align to TRBD2. V shed 2 bases, J shed 4 bases, and the junction held 6 bases outside the gene matches. CDR1 SGHKS and CDR2 YYEKEE come from the germline V gene (reference sequence). The CDR3 has 15 residues. The part of the CDR3 DNA that was read is TGTGCCAGCAGCTTCCGGGACTACTCATACAATGAG. It specifies CASSFRDYSYNE. The whole CDR3 region reads CASSFRDYSYNEQFF.

This clone was counted ten times or more. Read coverage stops 3 residues before the CDR3 terminus; the germline J gene supplies the remainder. The chain carries TRBV20-1 and TRBJ2-7; the match to TRBD2 covers 8 bases. Germline V gives CDR1 DFQATT, CDR2 SNEGSKA (reference sequence). The V and J ends lost 0 bases and 0 bases, in that order; junction bases with no gene match: 4. The CDR3 covers 15 residues. CDR3 DNA (partial): TGCAGTGCTAGAGATAGGCTAGCGGGCTCCTACGAG. Translated: CSARDRLAGSYE. The entire CDR3 is CSARDRLAGSYEQYF.

This clone was recorded many times. The read falls 3 residues short of the CDR3 end, and the missing part is taken from the germline J gene. The chain couples TRBV7-9 to TRBJ2-7; 13 nucleotides match TRBD2. The V segment lost 1 base and the J segment 3 bases; nucleotides outside the gene matches: 0. CDR1 SEHNR and CDR2 FQNEAQ come from the germline V gene (reference sequence). The CDR3 is 15 residues long. Partial CDR3 DNA: TGTGCCAGCAGCTTAGGGACTAGCGGGAGCTACGAG. Residues: CASSLGTSGSYE. The complete CDR3 protein is CASSLGTSGSYEQYF.

This clone has ten or more counts. Read coverage stops 3 residues before the CDR3 terminus; the germline J gene supplies the remainder. The chain couples TRBV28 to TRBJ1-3; D is perhaps TRBD1 (6 bases). Trimming cost V 7 bases and J 4 bases, with 20 bases left between them. CDR1 and CDR2 from the germline V gene are MDHEN and SYDVKM. The CDR3 consists of 16 residues. The DNA read from the CDR3 is TGTGCCAGCACAAGGGACAACTCGTATAGAGGAAACACC. Translating it yields CASTRDNSYRGNT. The full CDR3 protein is CASTRDNSYRGNTIYF.

This clone was picked up many times. Coverage ceases 3 residues before the CDR3 finishes, and the germline J gene fills in the end. This chain connects TRBV19 to TRBJ2-2, with D maybe TRBD1 (5 bases). V was cut by 3 bases and J by 4 bases, with 15 bases left in between. The CDR3 covers 16 residues. The germline gives CDR1 LNHDA, CDR2 SQIVND (reference sequence). This chain's CDR3 is CASSMSGYQRTGELFF. CDR3 bases read: TGTGCCAGTAGTATGTCAGGGTATCAGCGCACCGGGGAG.